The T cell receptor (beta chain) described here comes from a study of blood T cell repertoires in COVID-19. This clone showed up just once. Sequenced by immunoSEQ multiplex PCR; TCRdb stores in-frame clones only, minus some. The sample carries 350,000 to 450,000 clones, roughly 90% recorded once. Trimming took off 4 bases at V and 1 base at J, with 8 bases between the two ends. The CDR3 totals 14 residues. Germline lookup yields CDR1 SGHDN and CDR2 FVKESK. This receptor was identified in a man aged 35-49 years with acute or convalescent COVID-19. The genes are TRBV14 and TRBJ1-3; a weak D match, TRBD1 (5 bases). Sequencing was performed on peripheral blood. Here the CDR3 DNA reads TGTGCCAGCAGCCGCCGGGGGTCTGGAAACACCATATATTTT. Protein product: CASSRRGSGNTIYF.